This T cell receptor (beta chain) was documented in a study of blood T cells in healthy people across ages. A second PCR of 7 to 11 cycles used a sample-barcoded 5' primer and a J-beta primer mix. From the 5' RACE reads, TCRdb called clonotypes with MiXCR, one entry per CDR3 protein. Altogether 800,000 to 950,000 distinct CDR3 sequences are present, 29% being singletons, with the ten largest covering roughly a tenth. This clonotype was seen many times. The germline CDR1 and CDR2 sequences are LGHDT and YNNKEL (reference sequence). V lost 4 bases, J lost 2 bases, and 23 bases lay in between. The CDR3 extends over 18 amino acids. In addition, the sample was reused for a study of T cells of mothers and their children.

The clonotype originates from a woman in her 40s in good health. V is TRBV3-1 and J is TRBJ1-2, with D maybe TRBD1 (6 bases). Input material: blood. Here the CDR3 DNA reads TGTGCCAGCAGCCTTTCGACAGGCCCTCAACTACAAAACTATGGCTACACCTTC. Translation: CASSLSTGPQLQNYGYTF.